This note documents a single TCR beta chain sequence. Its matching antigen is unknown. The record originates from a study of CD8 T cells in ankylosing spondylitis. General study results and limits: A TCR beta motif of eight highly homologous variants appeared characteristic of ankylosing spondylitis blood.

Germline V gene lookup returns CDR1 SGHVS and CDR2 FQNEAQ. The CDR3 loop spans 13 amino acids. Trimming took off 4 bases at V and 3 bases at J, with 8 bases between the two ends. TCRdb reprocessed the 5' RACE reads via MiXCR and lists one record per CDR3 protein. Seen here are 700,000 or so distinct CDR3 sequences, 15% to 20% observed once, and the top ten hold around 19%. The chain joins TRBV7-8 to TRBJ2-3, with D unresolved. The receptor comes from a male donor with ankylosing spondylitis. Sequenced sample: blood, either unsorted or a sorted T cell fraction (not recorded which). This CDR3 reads CASSWLATDTQYF. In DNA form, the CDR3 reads TGTGCCAGCAGCTGGCTGGCAACAGATACGCAGTATTTT.